A selection of T cell receptor beta chains follows, all from one sample in a study of neurological immune-mediated disorders. TCRdb itself ran the 5' RACE reads through MiXCR, one entry per CDR3 protein. The table lists about 46,000 distinct CDR3 sequences, about 2% of them singletons. Sequenced: PBMCs. The receptors come from a woman in her thirties or forties with multiple sclerosis. Both conserved end residues are part of each CDR3. D genes are given only for firm matches. Clone size is not always given. Where it is, it says once, few, many or a class for expanded clones.

CDR3 DNA | CDR3 protein | D gene | clone size | J gene | V gene
TGCAGTGCTAGATCTCAGGGTATGGGCACAGATACGCAGTATTTT | CSARSQGMGTDTQYF | - | many | TRBJ2-3 | TRBV20-1
TGTGCCACCAGCAGAGCCCCCGTCTCGGCGGGGTACAATGAGCAGTTCTTC | CATSRAPVSAGYNEQFF | - | many | TRBJ2-1 | TRBV15
TGCGCCAGCAGCCCAAGGGCGGCAGATACGCAGTATTTT | CASSPRAADTQYF | - | many | TRBJ2-3 | TRBV5-1
TGTGCCAGCAGCTTGGGACAGGGGGCAGATACGGAGTATTTT | CASSLGQGADTEYF | TRBD1 | few | TRBJ2-3 | TRBV11-2
TGTGCCAGCAGCCGACGACCCTACAATGAGCAGTTCTTC | CASSRRPYNEQFF | - | many | TRBJ2-1 | TRBV14
TGTGCCAGCAGCTCTATGGGGGGATGGGCCTCTTATGGTAGGGATACGCAGTATTTT | CASSSMGGWASYGRDTQYF | - | many | TRBJ2-3 | TRBV11-2
TGTGCCAGCAGTTTCGATCCTCTTGAGGGACAGGGTGCTTTCTTT | CASSFDPLEGQGAFF | TRBD1 | many | TRBJ1-1 | TRBV6-6
TGTGCCAGCAACCGACCCCCCGAGGATGAGCAGTTCTTC | CASNRPPEDEQFF | - | - | TRBJ2-1 | TRBV7-2
TGTGCCAGCAGCCCCCGGGGACTAGCCTATCTTGGCACAGATACGCAGTATTTT | CASSPRGLAYLGTDTQYF | TRBD2 | many | TRBJ2-3 | TRBV5-6
TGCGCCAGCAGCTTACAGGGGGCGGATTCACCCCTCCACTTT | CASSLQGADSPLHF | TRBD1 | many | TRBJ1-6 | TRBV5-1
TGCAGTGCTAGAGATGCGGGTAAAATTCAAGATACGCAGTATTTT | CSARDAGKIQDTQYF | - | many | TRBJ2-3 | TRBV20-1
TGTGCCACCAGCAGAGATTCCCGCCGAATAAGCTCTGGAAACACCATATATTTT | CATSRDSRRISSGNTIYF | - | many | TRBJ1-3 | TRBV15
TGCAGTGCTAGAAGCGACCCCTCTGGAAACACCATATATTTT | CSARSDPSGNTIYF | - | many | TRBJ1-3 | TRBV20-1
TGTGCCACCAGCAGAGAAGCAGGAGGGCATGGCTACACCTTC | CATSREAGGHGYTF | - | many | TRBJ1-2 | TRBV15